This TCR beta chain was obtained from a study of blood T cell repertoires in COVID-19. About the research overall: PBMCs, B-cell-depleted T cells, or T cells provided the cDNA or gDNA that made up the material.

Per the original data handling: For nucleated cells, counts were estimated from reference gene primer amplification. Generated by immunoSEQ multiplex PCR, the TCRdb table keeps only in-frame clones and is missing some. V, J and clone size derive from that table, while D and trimming were established from the DNA sequence. The sample carries 24,000 or so clones, 85% to 90% recorded once. The sequence came from a woman older than 75 with acute or convalescent COVID-19. The sample consisted of peripheral blood.

CDR3 nucleotides: TGTGCCAGCAGTTACTCATCGGTGTCCTACGAGCAGTACTTC. Protein: CASSYSSVSYEQYF. V gene TRBV6-2 or TRBV6-3 combines with J gene TRBJ2-7; D not resolved. V lost 0 bases, J lost 1 base, and 7 bases lay in between. Germline V gives CDR1 MNHEY, CDR2 SVGEGT. The CDR3 runs 14 residues.